The sequence of this T cell receptor beta chain was determined in a study of T cells in Graves' hyperthyroidism and ophthalmopathy. Whole-study results and caveats: The model identified upcoming ophthalmopathy a median approximately six months ahead of onset.

RNA transcripts were the template for amplifying TCR beta CDR3 regions. First-round RT-PCR targeting the TCR CDR3 was performed with the HTBI primer set. In TCRdb, the multiplex PCR reads were re-called with MiXCR into one record per CDR3 protein. The table includes hundreds of thousands of distinct CDR3 sequences, under 25% detected once. This clonotype was seen a few times. Its target is unknown. CDR1 is MNHEY and CDR2 is SMNVEV in the germline V gene (reference sequence). Trimming cost V 5 bases and J 1 base, with 13 bases left between them. This CDR3 is 15 amino acids long. The sequence was collected from a man aged 30 to 39 with Graves' ophthalmopathy. The rearrangement links TRBV27 to TRBJ2-3; TRBD1 or TRBD2 may be the D gene (6 bases each). Sequenced input: blood. This CDR3 reads CASSGGLVGTDTQYF. For the CDR3, the DNA is TGTGCCAGCAGTGGGGGGCTCGTTGGCACAGATACGCAGTATTTT.